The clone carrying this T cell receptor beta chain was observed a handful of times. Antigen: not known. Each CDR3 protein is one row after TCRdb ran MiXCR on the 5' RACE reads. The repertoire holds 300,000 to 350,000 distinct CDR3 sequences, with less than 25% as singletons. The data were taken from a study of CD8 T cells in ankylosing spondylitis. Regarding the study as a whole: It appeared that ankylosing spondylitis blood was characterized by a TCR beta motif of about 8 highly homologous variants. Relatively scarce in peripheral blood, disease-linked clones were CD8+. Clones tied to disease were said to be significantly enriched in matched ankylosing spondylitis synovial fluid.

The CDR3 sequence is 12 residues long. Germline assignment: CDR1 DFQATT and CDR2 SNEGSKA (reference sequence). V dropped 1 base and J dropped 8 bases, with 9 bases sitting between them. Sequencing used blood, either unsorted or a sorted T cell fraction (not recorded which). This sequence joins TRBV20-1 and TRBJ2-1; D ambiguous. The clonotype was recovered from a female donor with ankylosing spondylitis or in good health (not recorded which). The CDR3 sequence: CSARATSYEQFF. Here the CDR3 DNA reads TGCAGTGCTAGAGCGACAAGCTATGAGCAGTTCTTC.